Following are 26 T cell receptor beta chains from one sample sequenced in a study of T cell responses to AZD1222 COVID-19 vaccine. Clones were read by immunoSEQ multiplex PCR, and TCRdb kept only the in-frame ones, dropping some. The data hold more than 75,000 clones, with 88% observed a single time. The sample was peripheral blood, taken 28 days after the second AZD1222 dose. The receptors were sampled from an adult who received the AZD1222 COVID-19 vaccine.

The chain links TRBV19 to TRBJ1-2; 10 bases match TRBD1. CDR3 length equals 15 residues. The germline CDR1 and CDR2 sequences are LNHDA and SQIVND (reference sequence). V was pared by 6 bases and J by 4 bases, with 8 bases of the junction left unmatched. In nucleotides, the CDR3 is TGTGCCAGTAGAACCGGGACAGGGGTCCTCTATGGCTACACCTTC. Translating it yields CASRTGTGVLYGYTF.

The chain combines TRBV7-9 with TRBJ1-4, with D possibly TRBD1 on 6 matching bases. Per the germline V gene, CDR1 is SEHNR and CDR2 is FQNEAQ (reference sequence). V gave up 5 bases and J gave up 6 bases, with 16 bases separating them. This CDR3 region has 15 residues. The CDR3 region has the DNA TGTGCCAGCAGCAGACCAGCAGGGGCTGATGAAAAACTGTTTTTT. Its translation is CASSRPAGADEKLFF.

J is TRBJ1-6 and V is TRBV20-1, with D perhaps matching TRBD1 (5 bases). The ends were cut back, 3 bases at V and 0 bases at J, with 12 bases in the middle. This CDR3 spans 16 amino acids. Per germline, CDR1 DFQATT and CDR2 SNEGSKA (reference sequence). CDR3 coding DNA: TGCAGTGCTAGTTTGGCAGGGAGCTCCTATAATTCACCCCTCCACTTT. Encoded protein: CSASLAGSSYNSPLHF.

The chain couples TRBV5-1 to TRBJ1-1; tentatively, D is TRBD1 (5 bases). With 4 bases removed from V and 4 bases from J, the gap between germline ends came to 14 bases. CDR1 is SGHRS, CDR2 YFSETQ, per germline. CDR3 length equals 14 residues. The chain's CDR3 is CASSPGAVRTEAFF. CDR3 DNA sequence: TGCGCCAGCAGCCCCGGGGCAGTCCGCACTGAAGCTTTCTTT.

The CDR3: CASSGTGMGEQYF. The CDR3, as DNA: TGTGCCAGCAGTGGGACTGGGATGGGAGAGCAGTACTTC. The chain joins TRBV12-3 or TRBV12-4 to TRBJ2-7; D possibly corresponds to TRBD2 (6 bases). V shed 5 bases and J shed 7 bases, with 15 bases lying between them. This CDR3 has 13 amino acids.

The genes are TRBV5-1 and TRBJ1-2; D possibly corresponds to TRBD1 (6 bases). Germline V lookup: CDR1 SGHRS, CDR2 YFSETQ. V lost 0 bases to trimming and J lost 0 bases, with 9 bases between them. The CDR3 sequence is 15 residues long. The DNA of the CDR3 is TGCGCCAGCAGCTTGGGAACAGGGCCTAACTATGGCTACACCTTC. It codes for CASSLGTGPNYGYTF.

This chain uses TRBV19 with TRBJ1-1; 7 nucleotides match TRBD1. This CDR3 region has 13 residues. V trimming: 8 bases; J trimming: 1 base; junction bases outside the gene matches: 4. Germline V gene sequence: CDR1 LNHDA, CDR2 SQIVND (reference sequence). The CDR3 nucleotides read TGTGCCAGTGCCTACAGGGGGAACACTGAAGCTTTCTTT. Its translation: CASAYRGNTEAFF.

The rearrangement uses TRBV19 and TRBJ2-1; D possibly corresponds to TRBD2 (6 bases). The CDR3 has 15 residues. In germline, CDR1 is LNHDA, CDR2 SQIVND (reference sequence). With 6 bases removed from V and 0 bases from J, the gap between germline ends came to 12 bases. The CDR3 region is CASRDYHDSYNEQFF. As DNA, the CDR3 is TGTGCCAGTAGGGACTATCATGACTCCTACAATGAGCAGTTCTTC.

This clone turned up a few times. The genes are TRBV9 and TRBJ2-2; 10 nucleotides align to TRBD2. V lost 3 bases to trimming and J lost 5 bases; unmatched junction nucleotides: 7. The germline gives CDR1 SGDLS, CDR2 YYNGEE. The CDR3 spans 16 residues. The chain's CDR3 is CASSELAGGLTGELFF. In nucleotides, the CDR3 is TGTGCCAGCAGCGAATTAGCGGGAGGCCTTACCGGGGAGCTGTTTTTT.

The V and J genes are TRBV28 and TRBJ2-7, with 7 nucleotides matching TRBD1. The CDR3 has 14 amino acids. The V gene's germline CDR1 is MDHEN and CDR2 SYDVKM. Trimming took 7 bases from V and 4 from J; bases not matched to a gene: 10. This CDR3 reads CASTHDRVGYEQYF. In DNA, the CDR3 is TGTGCCAGCACCCACGACAGGGTAGGATACGAGCAGTACTTC.

This chain links TRBV6-5 with TRBJ1-1; tentatively, D is TRBD1 (5 bases). V was clipped by 8 bases and J by 5 bases, with 12 bases between them. This CDR3 is 12 amino acids long. CDR1 is MNHEY and CDR2 is SVGAGI in the germline V gene. CDR3 nucleotides: TGTGCCAGCGCCCGGGGCGGAACTGAAGCTTTCTTT. Its protein is CASARGGTEAFF.

V is TRBV11-2 and J is TRBJ2-1, with TRBD2 identical over 11 bases. V gave up 5 bases and J gave up 1 base; unmatched junction bases: 4. The CDR3 consists of 16 residues. Germline assignment: CDR1 SGHAT and CDR2 FQNNGV. The CDR3 sequence is CASSIPSGGSYNEQFF. CDR3 bases: TGTGCCAGCAGCATCCCTAGCGGGGGGTCCTACAATGAGCAGTTCTTC.

This chain uses TRBV7-3 with TRBJ1-1; D not resolved. The CDR3 consists of 13 residues. CDR1 and CDR2 (germline): SGHTA, FQGTGA. Deletions cut 3 bases from V and 4 bases from J, with 9 bases between. The DNA for the CDR3 is TGTGCCAGCAGCTTCTCCGAGGCCACTGAAGCTTTCTTT. As protein: CASSFSEATEAFF.

This clone was detected only a few times. The genes are TRBV6-5 and TRBJ2-1, with D perhaps being TRBD1 or TRBD2 (5 bases each). V lost 6 bases and J lost 14, with 20 bases in between. The CDR3 length is 13 residues. Looked up from germline, CDR1 is MNHEY and CDR2 is SVGAGI. The CDR3 DNA sequence: TGTGCCAGCAGGTCCTCGTCCTCGGGACCGAAGTTCTTC. Translated, it gives CASRSSSSGPKFF.

The rearrangement uses TRBV3-1 (or the pseudogene TRBV3-2) and TRBJ2-1, with 8 positions matching TRBD2. Germline CDR1 and CDR2: LGHDT and YNNKEL (reference sequence). The CDR3 runs to 12 residues. V lost 2 bases and J lost 16; bases outside the gene matches: 7. CDR3: CASSQTGTSFFF. CDR3 DNA sequence: TGTGCCAGCAGCCAAACCGGGACTAGTTTTTTCTTC.

The gene calls are TRBV19 and TRBJ1-4, with unresolved D. Germline CDR1 is LNHDA and CDR2 is SQIVND (reference sequence). V lost 4 bases and J lost 0, with 9 bases in between. The CDR3 consists of 15 residues. The CDR3 protein is CASSSQAATNEKLFF. CDR3 DNA sequence: TGTGCCAGTAGTAGTCAGGCAGCAACTAATGAAAAACTGTTTTTT. Together with reference TRBV19 and TRBJ1-4, the CDR3 gives the full variable domain: DGGITQSPKYLFRKEGQNVTLSCEQNLNHDAMYWYRQDPGQGLRLIYYSQIVNDFQKGDIAEGYSVSREKKESFPLTVTSAQKNPTAFYLCASSSQAATNEKLFFGSGTQLSVL.

The V and J genes are TRBV7-2 and TRBJ2-1; 11 nucleotides match TRBD2. The CDR3 has 16 residues. CDR1 is SGHTA and CDR2 is FQGNSA in the germline V gene. Unmatched junction bases numbered 4, after V lost 0 bases and J lost 6 bases. CDR3 loop: CASSLALGLAVNEQFF. The DNA of the CDR3 is TGTGCCAGCAGCTTAGCACTGGGACTAGCGGTCAATGAGCAGTTCTTC.

V gene TRBV27 combines with J gene TRBJ1-1; tentative D call: TRBD1 (6 bases). The V end lost 5 bases, the J end lost 2 bases, and 15 bases lay between the germline ends. The CDR3 covers 15 residues. The germline V gene has CDR1 MNHEY and CDR2 SMNVEV (reference sequence). The CDR3 DNA reads TGTGCCAGCAGTGCGGACAGTAAGTTTAACACTGAAGCTTTCTTT. Amino acid sequence: CASSADSKFNTEAFF.

V is TRBV11-3 and J is TRBJ2-1; tentative D call: TRBD1 (5 bases). With 1 base removed from V and 7 bases from J, the gap between germline ends came to 8 bases. From germline, CDR1 is SGHNT and CDR2 YENEEA. The CDR3 spans 13 residues. Here the CDR3 DNA reads TGTGCCAGCAGCTTAGCTGCAGGGAATGAGCAGTTCTTC. This codes for CASSLAAGNEQFF.

The rearrangement links TRBV18 to TRBJ1-4, with D tentatively TRBD1 (6 bases). This CDR3 comprises 16 residues. V dropped 3 bases and J dropped 2 bases, with 13 bases sitting between them. From germline, CDR1 is KGHSH and CDR2 LQKENI. The chain's CDR3 is CASSPLGGATNEKLFF. The DNA of the CDR3 is TGTGCCAGCTCACCGTTAGGGGGAGCGACTAATGAAAAACTGTTTTTT.

The chain links TRBV25-1 to TRBJ1-6, with 7 bases that match TRBD1. Unmatched junction bases numbered 4, after V lost 9 bases and J lost 5 bases. The germline V gene has CDR1 MGHDK and CDR2 SYGVNS. The CDR3 totals 13 residues. CDR3 in amino acids: CASNRGHNSPLHF. CDR3 coding DNA: TGTGCCAGTAACAGGGGTCATAATTCACCCCTCCACTTT.

The chain couples TRBV7-9 to TRBJ2-4; D is possibly TRBD2 (6 bases). CDR1 SEHNR and CDR2 FQNEAQ come from the germline V gene (reference sequence). Trimming left V 5 bases short and J 1 base short, with 15 bases between. There are 16 residues in the CDR3. The DNA for the CDR3 is TGTGCCAGCAGCCTTTACGGGAGTATGGCCAAAAACATTCAGTACTTC. Translated, it gives CASSLYGSMAKNIQYF.

The V and J genes are TRBV9 and TRBJ2-1; D might be TRBD2 (6 bases). The CDR3 totals 16 residues. Germline V gene sequence: CDR1 SGDLS, CDR2 YYNGEE. V gave up 0 bases and J gave up 6 bases, with 16 bases separating them. CDR3 in amino acids: CASSVEVRGLVNEQFF. The CDR3 coding sequence is TGTGCCAGCAGCGTAGAGGTCCGGGGGTTGGTCAATGAGCAGTTCTTC. Together with reference TRBV9 and TRBJ2-1, the CDR3 gives the full variable domain: DSGVTQTPKHLITATGQRVTLRCSPRSGDLSVYWYQQSLDQGLQFLIQYYNGEERAKGNILERFSAQQFPDLHSELNLSSLELGDSALYFCASSVEVRGLVNEQFFGPGTRLTVL.

Concerning this clone itself: The same CDR3 can be traced to other DNA sequences in this sample. The DNA of the CDR3 is TGTGCCAGCAGTGACGGGACAGGGACAGATACGCAGTATTTT. Protein product: CASSDGTGTDTQYF. The chain couples TRBV6-4 to TRBJ2-3; 9 nucleotides align to TRBD1. Per the germline V gene, CDR1 is MRHNA and CDR2 is SNTAGT. V trimming: 2 bases; J trimming: 3 bases; junction bases outside the gene matches: 0. The CDR3 spans 14 residues.

CDR3 nucleotide sequence: TGTGCCAGCATGGGGGGCGGGAATGAGCAGTTCTTC. Its translation: CASMGGGNEQFF. This rearrangement joins TRBV6-6 to TRBJ2-1, with D perhaps TRBD1 or TRBD2 (6 bases each). CDR1 is MNHNY, CDR2 SVGAGI, per germline (reference sequence). With 7 bases removed from V and 7 bases from J, the gap between germline ends came to 11 bases. The CDR3 sequence is 12 residues long.

This sequence joins TRBV15 and TRBJ2-1; no firm D call. The germline gives CDR1 LNHNV, CDR2 YYDKDF (reference sequence). V was cut by 1 base and J by 6 bases, with 7 bases left in between. The CDR3 spans 13 residues. As DNA, the CDR3 is TGTGCCACCAGCAGAGTCCCTTCCAATGAGCAGTTCTTC. Its protein product is CATSRVPSNEQFF. Supplemented by reference TRBV15 and TRBJ2-1, the full variable domain reads DAMVIQNPRYQVTQFGKPVTLSCSQTLNHNVMYWYQQKSSQAPKLLFHYYDKDFNNEADTPDNFQSRRPNTSFCFLDIRSPGLGDTAMYLCATSRVPSNEQFFGPGTRLTVL.